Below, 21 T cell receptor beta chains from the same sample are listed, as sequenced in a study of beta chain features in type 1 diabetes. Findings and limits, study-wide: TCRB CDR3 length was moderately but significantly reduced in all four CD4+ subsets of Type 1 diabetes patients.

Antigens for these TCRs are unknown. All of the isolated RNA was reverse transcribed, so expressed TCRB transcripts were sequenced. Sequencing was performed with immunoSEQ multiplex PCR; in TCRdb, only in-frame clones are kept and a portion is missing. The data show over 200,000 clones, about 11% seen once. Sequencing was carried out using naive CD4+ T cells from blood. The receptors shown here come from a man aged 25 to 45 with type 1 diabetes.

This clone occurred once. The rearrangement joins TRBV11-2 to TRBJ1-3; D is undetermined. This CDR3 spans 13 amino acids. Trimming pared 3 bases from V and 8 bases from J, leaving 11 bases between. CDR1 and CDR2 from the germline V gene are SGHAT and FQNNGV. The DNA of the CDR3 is TGTGCCAGCAGCTTCGTCTTCGAGGACACCATATATTTT. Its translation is CASSFVFEDTIYF.

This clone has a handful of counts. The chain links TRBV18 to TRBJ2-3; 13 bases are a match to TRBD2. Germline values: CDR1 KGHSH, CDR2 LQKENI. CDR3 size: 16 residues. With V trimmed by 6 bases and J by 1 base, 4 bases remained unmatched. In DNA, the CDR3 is TGTGCCAGCTCCGGACTAGCGGGGGCTGGCACAGATACGCAGTATTTT. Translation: CASSGLAGAGTDTQYF.

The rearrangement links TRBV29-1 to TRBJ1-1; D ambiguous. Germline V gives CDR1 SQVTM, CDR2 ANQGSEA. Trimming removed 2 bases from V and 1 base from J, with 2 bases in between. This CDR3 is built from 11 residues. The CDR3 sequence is CSVEQNTEAFF. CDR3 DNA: TGCAGCGTTGAACAGAACACTGAAGCTTTCTTT.

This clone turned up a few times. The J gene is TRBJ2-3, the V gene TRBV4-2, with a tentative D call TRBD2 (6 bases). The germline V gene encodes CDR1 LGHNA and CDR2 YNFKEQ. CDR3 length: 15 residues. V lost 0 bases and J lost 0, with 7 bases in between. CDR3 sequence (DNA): TGTGCCAGCAGCCAAGAAGGGACTAGCACAGATACGCAGTATTTT. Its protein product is CASSQEGTSTDTQYF.

The CDR3 DNA reads as TGCGCCAGCAGCGGGGCAGGCTCTTCGAACACCGGGGAGCTGTTTTTT. This translates into CASSGAGSSNTGELFF. The V gene is TRBV5-1, the J gene TRBJ2-2, with D possibly TRBD1 on 5 matching bases. CDR1 is SGHRS and CDR2 is YFSETQ in the germline V gene. The CDR3 is made up of 16 amino acids. The V end lost 4 bases, the J end lost 0 bases, and 13 bases lay between the germline ends.

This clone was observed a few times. The CDR3, as DNA: TGTGCCAGCAGCGTCAGGGGGCTCACTGAAGCTTTCTTT. Its protein is CASSVRGLTEAFF. The chain combines TRBV9 with TRBJ1-1; TRBD1 matches at 8 bases. This CDR3 contains 13 residues. Germline CDR1 is SGDLS and CDR2 is YYNGEE. The V segment lost 2 bases and the J segment 4 bases; nucleotides outside the gene matches: 1.

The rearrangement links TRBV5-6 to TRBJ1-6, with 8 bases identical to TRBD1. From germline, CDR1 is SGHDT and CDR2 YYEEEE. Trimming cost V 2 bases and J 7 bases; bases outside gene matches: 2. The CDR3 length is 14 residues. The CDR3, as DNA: TGTGCCAGCAGCTTCAGGGACAGGAATTCACCCCTCCACTTT. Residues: CASSFRDRNSPLHF.

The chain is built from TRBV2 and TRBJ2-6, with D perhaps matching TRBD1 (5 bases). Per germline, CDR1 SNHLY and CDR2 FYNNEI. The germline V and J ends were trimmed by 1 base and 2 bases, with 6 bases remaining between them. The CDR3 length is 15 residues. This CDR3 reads CASSEEGPGANVLTF. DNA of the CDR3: TGTGCCAGCAGTGAAGAGGGGCCTGGGGCCAACGTCCTGACTTTC.

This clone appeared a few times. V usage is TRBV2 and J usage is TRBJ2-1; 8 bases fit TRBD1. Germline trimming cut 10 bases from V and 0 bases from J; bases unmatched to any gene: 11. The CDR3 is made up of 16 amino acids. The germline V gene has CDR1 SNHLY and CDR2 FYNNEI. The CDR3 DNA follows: TGTGCCAACCCGAGACAGGGGAGTGTCTCCTACAATGAGCAGTTCTTC. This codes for CANPRQGSVSYNEQFF.

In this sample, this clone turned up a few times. The CDR3 spells CSVYIRNTIYF. CDR3 DNA: TGCAGCGTCTATATAAGAAACACCATATATTTT. The V gene is TRBV29-1, the J gene TRBJ1-3; D ambiguous. The germline V gene has CDR1 SQVTM and CDR2 ANQGSEA. The CDR3 is 11 amino acids. The ends were cut back, 6 bases at V and 5 bases at J, with 8 bases in the middle.

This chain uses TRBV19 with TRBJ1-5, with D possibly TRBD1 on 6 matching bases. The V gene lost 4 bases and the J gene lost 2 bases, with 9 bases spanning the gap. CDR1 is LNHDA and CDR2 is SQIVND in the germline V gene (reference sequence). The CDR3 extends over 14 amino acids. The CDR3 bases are TGTGCCAGTAGTACCGCAGGGGGCAATCAGCCCCAGCATTTT. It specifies CASSTAGGNQPQHF.

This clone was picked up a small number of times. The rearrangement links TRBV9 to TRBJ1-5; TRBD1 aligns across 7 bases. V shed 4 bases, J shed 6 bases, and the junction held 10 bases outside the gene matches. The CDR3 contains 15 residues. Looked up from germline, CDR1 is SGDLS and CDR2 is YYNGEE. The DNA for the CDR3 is TGTGCCAGCAGCCCCGGGACAGCGTCGAGTCAGCCCCAGCATTTT. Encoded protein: CASSPGTASSQPQHF.

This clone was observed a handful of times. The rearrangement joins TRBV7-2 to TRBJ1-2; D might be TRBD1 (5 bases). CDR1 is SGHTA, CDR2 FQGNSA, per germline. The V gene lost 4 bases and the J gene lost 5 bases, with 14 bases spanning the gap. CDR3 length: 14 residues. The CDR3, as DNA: TGTGCCAGCAGCTCCTCAGTGCCAGGGTATGGCTACACCTTC. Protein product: CASSSSVPGYGYTF. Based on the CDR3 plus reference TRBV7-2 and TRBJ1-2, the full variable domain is GAGVSQSPSNKVTEKGKDVELRCDPISGHTALYWYRQSLGQGLEFLIYFQGNSAPDKSGLPSDRFSAERTGGSVSTLTIQRTQQEDSAVYLCASSSSVPGYGYTFGSGTRLTVV.

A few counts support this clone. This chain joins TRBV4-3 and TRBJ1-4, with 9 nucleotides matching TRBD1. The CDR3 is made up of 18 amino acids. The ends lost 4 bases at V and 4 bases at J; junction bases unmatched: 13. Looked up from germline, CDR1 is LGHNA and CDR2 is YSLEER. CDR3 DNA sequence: TGCGCCAGCAGCCGGAAGCCGGTGGGACAGGGCCATAATGAAAAACTGTTTTTT. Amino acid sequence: CASSRKPVGQGHNEKLFF.

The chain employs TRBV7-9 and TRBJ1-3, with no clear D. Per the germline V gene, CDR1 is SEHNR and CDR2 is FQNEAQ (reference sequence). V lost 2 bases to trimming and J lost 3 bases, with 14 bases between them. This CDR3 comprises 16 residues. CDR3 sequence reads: CASSLPAGGGGNTIYF. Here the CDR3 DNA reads TGTGCCAGCAGCTTACCGGCCGGAGGTGGTGGAAACACCATATATTTT.

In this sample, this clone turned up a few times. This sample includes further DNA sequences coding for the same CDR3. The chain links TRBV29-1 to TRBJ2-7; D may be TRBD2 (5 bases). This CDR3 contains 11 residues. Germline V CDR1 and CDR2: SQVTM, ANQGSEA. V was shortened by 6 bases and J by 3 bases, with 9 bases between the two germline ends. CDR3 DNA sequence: TGCAGCGTCGGAGAGGGCTACGAGCAGTACTTC. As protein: CSVGEGYEQYF.

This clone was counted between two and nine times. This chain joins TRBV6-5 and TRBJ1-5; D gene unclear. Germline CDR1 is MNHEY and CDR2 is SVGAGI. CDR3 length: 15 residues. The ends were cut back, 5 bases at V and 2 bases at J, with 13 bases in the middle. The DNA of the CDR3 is TGTGCCAGCAGTCCTGGGTCAGGCCGCAATCAGCCCCAGCATTTT. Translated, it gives CASSPGSGRNQPQHF.

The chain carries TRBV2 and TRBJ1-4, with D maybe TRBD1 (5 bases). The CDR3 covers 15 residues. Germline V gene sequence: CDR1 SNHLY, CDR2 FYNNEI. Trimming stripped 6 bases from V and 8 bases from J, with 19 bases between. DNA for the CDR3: TGTGCCAGCAGATCCCAAGGGGCTCCCGGGGAAAAACTGTTTTTT. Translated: CASRSQGAPGEKLFF.

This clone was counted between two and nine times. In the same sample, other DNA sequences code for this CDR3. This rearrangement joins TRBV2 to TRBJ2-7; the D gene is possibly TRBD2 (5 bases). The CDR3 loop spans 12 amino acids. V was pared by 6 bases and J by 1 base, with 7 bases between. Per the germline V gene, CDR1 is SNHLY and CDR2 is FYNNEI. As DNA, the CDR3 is TGTGCCAGCAGAAGCGGTTCCTACGAGCAGTACTTC. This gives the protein CASRSGSYEQYF.

Here the CDR3 DNA reads TGCAGCGCCCTCGGGGGAAACACCATATATTTT. Its translation is CSALGGNTIYF. The V and J genes are TRBV29-1 and TRBJ1-3; no clear D gene. Deletions cut 7 bases from V and 4 bases from J, with 8 bases between. The CDR3 has 11 amino acids. Germline CDR1 is SQVTM and CDR2 is ANQGSEA.

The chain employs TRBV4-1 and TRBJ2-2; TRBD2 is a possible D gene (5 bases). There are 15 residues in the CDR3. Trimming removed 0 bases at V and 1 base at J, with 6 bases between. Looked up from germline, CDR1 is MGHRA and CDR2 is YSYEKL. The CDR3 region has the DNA TGCGCCAGCAGCCAAGACGCGGGGAACACCGGGGAGCTGTTTTTT. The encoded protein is CASSQDAGNTGELFF.